This T cell receptor beta chain derives from a study of monozygotic twins with inflammatory bowel disease. Germline CDR1 is KGHSH and CDR2 is LQKENI. This CDR3 comprises 15 residues. cDNA for each sample came from eight separate reactions. TCRdb reprocessed the 5' RACE reads; each CDR3 protein has one entry and no DNA is given. Its table records approximately 300,000 distinct CDR3 sequences. V and J are TRBV18 and TRBJ1-2; the D gene TCRdb calls, TRBD1, cannot be checked with no DNA. Sequenced: blood. The receptor comes from a human donor with ulcerative colitis or Crohn's disease, or a healthy co-twin of an affected twin (not recorded which). The CDR3 sequence is CASSLDRLANYGYTF.